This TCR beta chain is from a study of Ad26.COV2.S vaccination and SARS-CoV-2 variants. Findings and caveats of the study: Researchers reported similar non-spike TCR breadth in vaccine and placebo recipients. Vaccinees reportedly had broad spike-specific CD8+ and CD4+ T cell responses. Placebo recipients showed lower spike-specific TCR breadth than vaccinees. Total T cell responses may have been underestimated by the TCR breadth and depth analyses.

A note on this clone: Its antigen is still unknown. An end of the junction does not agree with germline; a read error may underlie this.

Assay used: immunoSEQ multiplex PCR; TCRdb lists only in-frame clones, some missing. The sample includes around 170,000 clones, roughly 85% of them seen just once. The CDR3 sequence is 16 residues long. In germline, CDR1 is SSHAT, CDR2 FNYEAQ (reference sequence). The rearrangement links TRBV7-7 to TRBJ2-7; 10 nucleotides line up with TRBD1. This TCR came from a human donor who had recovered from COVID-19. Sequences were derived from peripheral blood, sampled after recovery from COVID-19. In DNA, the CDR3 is TGTGCTAGCAGCTTATCCGCGGGACAGGGGATCCACGAGCAGTACTTC. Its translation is CASSLSAGQGIHEQYF.